This TCR beta chain was captured by sequencing in a study of blood T cell repertoires in COVID-19. Study details: Sample material is recorded as cDNA or gDNA derived from T cells, B-cell-depleted T cells, or PBMCs.

CDR3 length: 13 residues. V was clipped by 0 bases and J by 3 bases, with 5 bases between them. From germline, CDR1 is SGHNT and CDR2 YENEEA. TCRdb keeps only in-frame clones here, not all; method: immunoSEQ multiplex PCR. The data hold around 140,000 clones, with 84% observed a single time. This sequence was found in a man between 60 and 70 years old with active or convalescent COVID-19. The material sequenced was peripheral blood. The chain has TRBV11-3 and TRBJ1-1; D not certain. The chain's CDR3 is CASSLERDTEAFF. CDR3 DNA: TGTGCCAGCAGCTTAGAACGGGACACTGAAGCTTTCTTT.